This T cell receptor (beta chain) comes out of a study of blood T cells in healthy people across ages (dated by TCRdb to between 2014 and 2016). Background for the entire study: Template switching captured roughly one uniquely barcoded TCR beta cDNA molecule per two T cells in model experiments. Age-related changes in TCR beta repertoire diversity were measured in the study by deep sequencing normalized with unique cDNA molecular identifiers. To avoid experimental bias, donors of different ages were randomly spread across the sequencing lanes. Donors were grouped into four age groups: young (average approximately 15 years), middle-aged (39), aged (around 60) and long-lived (about 89). Using the same blood draw, the study looked at two additional independent replicas of 1 million unique cDNA reads for two donors, one aged 18 to 30 and the other aged 80 or older.

Turning to this clonotype: Its recognized antigen is unknown. Per-base quality was not reported, and no clone a single base away is much larger than it.

From V the trimming removes 3 bases and from J it removes 5 bases, while the gene matches leave 9 bases of the junction unaccounted for. The CDR3 starts with the cysteine, ends with the phenylalanine, and has 14 residues. Only the CDR3 part of the read is kept: 42 bases, read in frame from the first base. Taken from the germline V gene (reference sequence), the CDR1 and CDR2 loops are DFQATT and SNEGSKA. The research as a whole found: There was a strong correlation between observed TCR beta diversity and the percentage of naive T cells measured by flow cytometry. Estimates of total diversity based on one million sequenced T cells were regarded as lower bounds and as underestimates. As age increased, observed TCR beta diversity per million T cells dropped in a roughly linear way, and a significant reduction was already evident by age about 36. The CMV infection status of donors was not known, potentially confounding age-related changes in expanded clonotypes. The long-lived group showed more naive CD4+ T cells, fewer expanded clones and increased TCR diversity than the aged group, suggesting age selection. Conclusive comparison of naive and antigen-experienced compartments was prevented by the profiling of bulk unsorted PBMCs.

Systemically healthy Caucasian individuals from Russia, roughly 40 in total and aged about 6 to 95 years, were included as donors. Ten milliliters of peripheral blood were drawn from each donor into EDTA-treated Vacutainer tubes. Ficoll-Paque density-gradient centrifugation was used to isolate PBMCs, with at least 6 million per sample. Total RNA was extracted from PBMCs with Trizol reagent, with at least 6 micrograms obtained per sample. Naive CD45RAhigh/CD27high T cell percentages were measured by flow cytometry on a PBMC aliquot from every donor. Library construction relied on 5' RACE. The data were produced on an Illumina HiSeq 2500. The second PCR ran for roughly 7 to 12 cycles and used a J-beta primer mix along with a sample-barcoded 5' primer. Each TCR beta cDNA molecule received a unique molecular identifier from a template-switch 5' adaptor carrying 12 random nucleotides. Each sample yielded at least 2.5 million CDR3-containing paired-end reads. First-strand cDNA synthesis was performed from all RNA using the Mint cDNA synthesis kit, with priming by a TRBC-specific oligonucleotide. After uracil-DNA glycosylase treatment, a first 18-cycle PCR used universal primers M1SS and BC2_uni_R on all cDNA. The authors processed their data as follows. Each sample was normalized by randomly selecting 1 million high-quality reads, each carrying a distinct molecular identifier. Instead of being binned into consensus sequences, reads with shared molecular identifiers were discarded. MiTCR, set to a Q25 quality threshold and the strictest error-elimination algorithm, was used for CDR3 identification, clonotype clustering and error correction. A nonparametric unseen species model with Euler transformation was used to estimate a lower bound on total TCR beta diversity. Through fastp at Q25 and MiXCR, TCRdb rebuilt clones from the public reads, retaining in-frame beta chains. Each record represents a unique CDR3 protein, reported with the most common genes and DNA among its rows. None of the V and J calls come from the authors' own analysis; TCRdb made them. For this sample the table gives hundreds of thousands of distinct CDR3 sequences, of which 20% to 25% were detected only once. Around 3.4% of the sample goes to the ten largest clones.

Recombination connected TRBV20-1 to TRBJ2-5; 7 bases in the middle match TRBD2. The sequence was collected from a man aged 65 to 85 in good health. Sequencing used blood. The base sequence is TGCAGTGCTAGGCCCCGGGGAGGGTATGAGACCCAGTACTTC. Protein translation: CSARPRGGYETQYF.